Listed below are T cell receptor beta chains from one sample, sequenced in a study of vaccination and CD4 T cells after COVID-19. TCRdb analysed the PCR reads with MiXCR anew, one entry per CDR3 protein. The repertoire holds 8,700 or so distinct CDR3 sequences, about 65% seen once, with approximately 10% in the top ten. Antigens for these TCRs are unknown. Sequencing was performed on CD4+ T cells from blood, cultured in vitro, taken before SARS-CoV-2 vaccination. These receptors all stem from a human donor who had recovered from COVID-19. The CDR3 runs from the conserved cysteine through the conserved F or W. D genes are given only for firm matches. Where a row states a size, it is once, few, many or the class of an expanded clone; other rows omit it.

v_gene: TRBV7-2
d_gene: -
abundance: -
j_gene: TRBJ1-1
CDR3nt: TGTGCCAGCAGCTTACAGGAGAACACTGAAGCTTTCTTT
CDR3aa: CASSLQENTEAFF

v_gene: TRBV6-1
d_gene: -
abundance: -
j_gene: TRBJ1-5
CDR3nt: TGTGCCAGCAGTGAAGCCAATCAGCCCCAGCATTTT
CDR3aa: CASSEANQPQHF

v_gene: TRBV15
d_gene: -
abundance: -
j_gene: TRBJ1-1
CDR3nt: TGTGCCACCAGCAGCGACGGACGAGGATGGTCTGAAGCTTTCTTT
CDR3aa: CATSSDGRGWSEAFF

v_gene: TRBV6-1
d_gene: TRBD1
abundance: few
j_gene: TRBJ1-2
CDR3nt: TGTGCCAGCGGAACAGGGGGAGTTGGCTACACCTTC
CDR3aa: CASGTGGVGYTF

v_gene: TRBV6-1
d_gene: -
abundance: -
j_gene: TRBJ2-7
CDR3nt: TGTGCCAGCAGAACAGGGATGGGGCCCTACGAGCAGTACTTC
CDR3aa: CASRTGMGPYEQYF

v_gene: TRBV7-9
d_gene: -
abundance: medium-sized
j_gene: TRBJ2-7
CDR3nt: TGTGCCAGCTCCCGGGTAGCGGACTCCTACGAGCAGTACTTC
CDR3aa: CASSRVADSYEQYF

v_gene: TRBV19
d_gene: TRBD1
abundance: -
j_gene: TRBJ1-1
CDR3nt: TGTGCCAGTAGTCCCGGACAGGGCACTGAAGCTTTCTTT
CDR3aa: CASSPGQGTEAFF

v_gene: TRBV7-6
d_gene: TRBD2
abundance: -
j_gene: TRBJ2-1
CDR3nt: TGTGCTAGCAGCTTAGTTGTACTAGCGGGAGTCAATGAGCAGTTCTTC
CDR3aa: CASSLVVLAGVNEQFF

v_gene: TRBV7-9
d_gene: TRBD2
abundance: -
j_gene: TRBJ2-7
CDR3nt: TGTGCCAGCAGCCTTAGCGGGAGGGGAATCTACGAGCAGTACTTC
CDR3aa: CASSLSGRGIYEQYF

v_gene: TRBV6-2/TRBV6-3
d_gene: -
abundance: -
j_gene: TRBJ1-5
CDR3nt: TGTGCCAGCAGTTACGGGTATAGCAATCAGCCCCAGCATTTT
CDR3aa: CASSYGYSNQPQHF